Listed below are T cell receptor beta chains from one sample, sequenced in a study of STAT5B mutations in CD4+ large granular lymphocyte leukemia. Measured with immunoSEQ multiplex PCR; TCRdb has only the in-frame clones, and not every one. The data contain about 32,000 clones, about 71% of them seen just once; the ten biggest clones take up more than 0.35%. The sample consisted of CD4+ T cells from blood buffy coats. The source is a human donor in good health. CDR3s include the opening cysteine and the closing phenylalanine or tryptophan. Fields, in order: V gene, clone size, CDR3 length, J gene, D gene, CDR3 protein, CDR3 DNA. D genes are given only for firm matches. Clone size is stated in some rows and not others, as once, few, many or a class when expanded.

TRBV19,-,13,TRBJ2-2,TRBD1,CASSVRGTGELFF,TGTGCCAGTAGTGTCAGGGGGACCGGGGAGCTGTTTTTT
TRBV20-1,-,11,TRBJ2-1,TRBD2,CAGGGYNEQFF,TGCGCGGGGGGAGGCTACAATGAGCAGTTCTTC
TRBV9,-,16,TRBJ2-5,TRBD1,CASSVVGQGAGETQYF,TGTGCCAGCAGCGTCGTCGGACAGGGGGCCGGGGAGACCCAGTACTTC
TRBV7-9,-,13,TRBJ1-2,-,CASINNLGDGYTF,TGTGCCAGCATCAACAATCTAGGGGATGGCTACACCTTC
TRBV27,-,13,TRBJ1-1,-,CASSMRENTEAFF,TGTGCCAGCAGTATGAGGGAGAACACTGAAGCTTTCTTT
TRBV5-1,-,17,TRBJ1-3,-,CASSLASVRDSGNTIYF,TGCGCCAGCAGCTTGGCCTCGGTCAGGGACTCTGGAAACACCATATATTTT
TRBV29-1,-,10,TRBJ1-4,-,CSVGGEKLFF,TGCAGCGTGGGGGGGGAAAAACTGTTTTTT
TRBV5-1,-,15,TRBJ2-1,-,CASSSGQSSYNEQFF,TGCGCCAGCAGCTCAGGGCAGAGCTCCTACAATGAGCAGTTCTTC
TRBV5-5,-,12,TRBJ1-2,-,CASSLANYGYTF,TGTGCCAGCAGTTTAGCGAACTATGGCTACACCTTC
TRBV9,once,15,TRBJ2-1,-,CASSVGDASYNEQFF,TGTGCCAGCAGCGTAGGGGACGCCTCCTACAATGAGCAGTTCTTC
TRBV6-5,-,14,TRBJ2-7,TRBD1,CASSSPGQGLEQYF,TGTGCCAGCAGTTCTCCGGGACAGGGCCTCGAGCAGTACTTC
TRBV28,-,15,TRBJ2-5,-,CASSSPLGGQETQYF,TGTGCCAGCAGTTCCCCCCTAGGGGGACAAGAGACCCAGTACTTC
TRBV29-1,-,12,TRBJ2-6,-,CSVNSGANVLTF,TGCAGCGTAAATTCTGGGGCCAACGTCCTGACTTTC
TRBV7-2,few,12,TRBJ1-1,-,CATGTGNTEAFF,TGTGCCACCGGGACGGGGAACACTGAAGCTTTCTTT
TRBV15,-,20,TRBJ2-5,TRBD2,CATSSRLAGLPNPYQETQYF,TGTGCCACCAGCAGTAGACTAGCGGGGCTACCGAACCCGTACCAAGAGACCCAGTACTTC
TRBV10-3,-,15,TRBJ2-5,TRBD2,CAISAGRGGGETQYF,TGTGCCATCAGTGCGGGACGGGGGGGCGGGGAGACCCAGTACTTC
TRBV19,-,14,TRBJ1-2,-,CASSIATDGYGYTF,TGTGCCAGTAGTATAGCAACAGACGGTTATGGCTACACCTTC
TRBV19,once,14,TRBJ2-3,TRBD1,CASKRQGAADTQYF,TGTGCCAGTAAGAGACAGGGGGCGGCAGATACGCAGTATTTT
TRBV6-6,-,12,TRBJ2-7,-,CASSTTGYEQYF,TGTGCCAGCAGTACGACAGGTTACGAGCAGTACTTC
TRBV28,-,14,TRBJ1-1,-,CASITSGTNTEAFF,TGTGCCAGCATAACGTCAGGTACGAACACTGAAGCTTTCTTT
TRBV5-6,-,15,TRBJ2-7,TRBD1,CASSLSGTGDNEQYF,TGTGCCAGCAGCTTGTCCGGGACAGGGGACAACGAGCAGTACTTC
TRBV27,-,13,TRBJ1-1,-,CASSRDAPGGAFF,TGTGCCAGCAGCCGCGATGCGCCGGGGGGAGCTTTCTTT
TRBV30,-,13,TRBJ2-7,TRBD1,CAWRTGGSYEQYF,TGTGCCTGGCGGACAGGGGGTAGCTACGAGCAGTACTTC
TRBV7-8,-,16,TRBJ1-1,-,CASSTNQARQNTEAFF,TGTGCCAGCAGTACAAATCAGGCTCGACAGAACACTGAAGCTTTCTTT
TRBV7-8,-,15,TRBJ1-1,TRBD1,CASRPPTGGFTEAFF,TGTGCCAGCAGGCCGCCAACAGGGGGGTTTACTGAAGCTTTCTTT
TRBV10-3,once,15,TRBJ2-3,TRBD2,CASNPSGIRTDTQYF,TGTGCATCAAACCCTAGCGGGATTCGCACAGATACGCAGTATTTT
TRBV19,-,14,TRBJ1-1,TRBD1,CASSRTGLGTEAFF,TGTGCCAGTAGTAGGACAGGGCTGGGCACTGAAGCTTTCTTT
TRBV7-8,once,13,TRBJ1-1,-,CASSKEGFTEAFF,TGTGCCAGCTCCAAAGAGGGGTTCACTGAAGCTTTCTTT